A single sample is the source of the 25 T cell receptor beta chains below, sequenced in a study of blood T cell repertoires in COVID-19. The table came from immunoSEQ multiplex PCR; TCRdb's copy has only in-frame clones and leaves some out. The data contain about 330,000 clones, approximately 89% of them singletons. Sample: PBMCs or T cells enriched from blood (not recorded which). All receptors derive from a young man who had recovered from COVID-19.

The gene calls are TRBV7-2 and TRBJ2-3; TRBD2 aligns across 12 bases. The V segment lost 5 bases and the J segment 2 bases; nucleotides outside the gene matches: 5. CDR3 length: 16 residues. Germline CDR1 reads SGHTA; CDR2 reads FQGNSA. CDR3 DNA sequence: TGTGCCAGCAGCCCGAGACTAGCGGGGGACACAGATACGCAGTATTTT. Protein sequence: CASSPRLAGDTDTQYF.

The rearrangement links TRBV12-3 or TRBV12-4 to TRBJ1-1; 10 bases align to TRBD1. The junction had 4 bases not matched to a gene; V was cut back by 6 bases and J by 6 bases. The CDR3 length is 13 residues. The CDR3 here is CASSLGQGSEAFF. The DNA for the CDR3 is TGTGCCAGCAGCCTGGGACAGGGGTCTGAAGCTTTCTTT.

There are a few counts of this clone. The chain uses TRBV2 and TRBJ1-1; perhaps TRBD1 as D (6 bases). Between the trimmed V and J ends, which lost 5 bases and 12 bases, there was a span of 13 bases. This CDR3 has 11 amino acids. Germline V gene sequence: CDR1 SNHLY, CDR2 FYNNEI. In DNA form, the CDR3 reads TGTGCCAGCAGTCCCGGGGACAACTCTTTCTTT. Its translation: CASSPGDNSFF. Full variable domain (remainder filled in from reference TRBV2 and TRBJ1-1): EPEVTQTPSHQVTQMGQEVILRCVPISNHLYFYWYRQILGQKVEFLVSFYNNEISEKSEIFDDQFSVERPDGSNFTLKIRSTKLEDSAMYFCASSPGDNSFFGQGTRLTVV.

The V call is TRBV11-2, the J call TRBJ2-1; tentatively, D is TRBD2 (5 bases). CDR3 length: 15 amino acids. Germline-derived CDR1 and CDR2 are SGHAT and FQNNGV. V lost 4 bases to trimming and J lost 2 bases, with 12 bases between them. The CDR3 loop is CASSSLGVTYNEQFF. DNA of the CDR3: TGTGCCAGCAGCTCTCTCGGGGTGACCTACAATGAGCAGTTCTTC.

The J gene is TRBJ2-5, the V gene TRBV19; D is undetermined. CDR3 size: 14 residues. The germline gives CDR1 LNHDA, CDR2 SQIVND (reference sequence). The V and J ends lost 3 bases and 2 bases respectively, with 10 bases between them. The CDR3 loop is CASSISSLQETQYF. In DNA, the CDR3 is TGTGCCAGTAGTATTTCTTCACTGCAAGAGACCCAGTACTTC.

DNA for the CDR3: TGTGCCTCATCGCCGAAGGGGGCCACTACTAGCACAGATACGCAGTATTTT. Protein sequence: CASSPKGATTSTDTQYF. The chain combines TRBV24-1 with TRBJ2-3, with 7 nucleotides matching TRBD1. J was trimmed by 0 bases and V by 12 bases; bases with no gene match: 17. CDR1 is KGHDR, CDR2 SFDVKD, per germline. This CDR3 region has 17 residues.

The CDR3 sequence: CASSLIGGPGFGADTQYF. The CDR3 nucleotides are TGTGCCAGCAGCTTAATCGGGGGTCCTGGTTTTGGGGCAGATACGCAGTATTTT. The chain is built from TRBV11-2 and TRBJ2-3, with D possibly being TRBD2 (6 bases). This CDR3 spans 18 amino acids. Germline V CDR1 and CDR2: SGHAT, FQNNGV. V gave up 2 bases and J gave up 4 bases, with 22 bases separating them. Full variable domain (missing parts from reference TRBV11-2 and TRBJ2-3): EAGVAQSPRYKIIEKRQSVAFWCNPISGHATLYWYQQILGQGPKLLIQFQNNGVVDDSQLPKDRFSAERLKGVDSTLKIQPAKLEDSAVYLCASSLIGGPGFGADTQYFGPGTRLTVL.

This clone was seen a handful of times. The CDR3 is CASTSLPAEAFF. The CDR3 coding sequence is TGTGCCAGCACCTCCCTCCCGGCTGAAGCTTTCTTT. This rearrangement joins TRBV28 to TRBJ1-1; unclear D gene. Germline V lookup: CDR1 MDHEN, CDR2 SYDVKM. Between the trimmed V and J ends, which lost 7 bases and 6 bases, there was a span of 12 bases. The CDR3 contains 12 residues.

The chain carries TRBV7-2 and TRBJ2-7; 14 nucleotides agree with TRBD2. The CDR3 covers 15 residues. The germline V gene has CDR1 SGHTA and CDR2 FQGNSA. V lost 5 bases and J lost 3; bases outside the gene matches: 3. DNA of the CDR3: TGTGCCAGCAGCAGACTAGCGGGGGGGAGCTACGAGCAGTACTTC. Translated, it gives CASSRLAGGSYEQYF.

In DNA, the CDR3 is TGTGCCAGCAGCCCCCGAGAAAGACAGGGGTTGAGGTATGGCTACACCTTC. This gives the protein CASSPRERQGLRYGYTF. The chain employs TRBV3-1 (or the pseudogene TRBV3-2) and TRBJ1-2; TRBD1 aligns across 8 bases. Germline-derived CDR1 and CDR2 are LGHDT and YNNKEL (reference sequence). CDR3 length: 17 amino acids. V lost 4 bases, J lost 5 bases, and 15 bases stayed unmatched.

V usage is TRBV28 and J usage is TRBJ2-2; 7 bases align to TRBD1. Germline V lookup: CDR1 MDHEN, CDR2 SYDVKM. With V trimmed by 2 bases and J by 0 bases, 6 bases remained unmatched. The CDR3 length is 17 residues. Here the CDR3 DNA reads TGTGCCAGCAGTTTACCCCTGAGGGGGCCGAACACCGGGGAGCTGTTTTTT. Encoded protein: CASSLPLRGPNTGELFF.

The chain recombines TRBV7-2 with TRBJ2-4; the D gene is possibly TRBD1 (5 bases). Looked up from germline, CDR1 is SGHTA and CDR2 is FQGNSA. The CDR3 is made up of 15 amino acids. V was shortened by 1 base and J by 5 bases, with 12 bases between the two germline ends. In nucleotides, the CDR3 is TGTGCCAGCAGCTTAGAAGGGCAGGGCGAAAACATTCAGTACTTC. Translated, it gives CASSLEGQGENIQYF.

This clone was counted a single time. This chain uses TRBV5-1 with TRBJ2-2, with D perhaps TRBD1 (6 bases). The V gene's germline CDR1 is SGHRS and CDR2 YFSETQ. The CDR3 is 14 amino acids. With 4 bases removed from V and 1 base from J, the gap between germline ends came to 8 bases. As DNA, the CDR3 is TGCGCCAGCAGCGGGGGACAGAACACCGGGGAGCTGTTTTTT. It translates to CASSGGQNTGELFF. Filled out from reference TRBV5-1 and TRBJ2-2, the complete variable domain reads KAGVTQTPRYLIKTRGQQVTLSCSPISGHRSVSWYQQTPGQGLQFLFEYFSETQRNKGNFPGRFSGRQFSNSRSEMNVSTLELGDSALYLCASSGGQNTGELFFGEGSRLTVL.

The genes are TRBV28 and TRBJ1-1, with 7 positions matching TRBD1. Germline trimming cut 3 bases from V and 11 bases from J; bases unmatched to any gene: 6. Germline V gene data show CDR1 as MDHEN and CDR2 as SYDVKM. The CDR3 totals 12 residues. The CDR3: CASSLGGQRAFF. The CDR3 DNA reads TGTGCCAGCAGTTTGGGGGGACAGAGGGCTTTCTTT.

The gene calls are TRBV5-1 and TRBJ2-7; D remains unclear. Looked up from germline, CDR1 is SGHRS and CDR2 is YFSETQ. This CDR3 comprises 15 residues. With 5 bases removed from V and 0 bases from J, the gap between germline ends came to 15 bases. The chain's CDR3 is CASRPALMSSYEQYF. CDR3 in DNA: TGCGCCAGCAGACCCGCACTGATGAGCTCCTACGAGCAGTACTTC.

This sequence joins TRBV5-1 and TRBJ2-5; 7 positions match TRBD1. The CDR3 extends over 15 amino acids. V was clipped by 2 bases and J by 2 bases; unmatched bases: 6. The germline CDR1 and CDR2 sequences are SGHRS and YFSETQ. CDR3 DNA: TGCGCCAGCAGCTTTTCACCGGGACAGCAAGAGACCCAGTACTTC. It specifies CASSFSPGQQETQYF.

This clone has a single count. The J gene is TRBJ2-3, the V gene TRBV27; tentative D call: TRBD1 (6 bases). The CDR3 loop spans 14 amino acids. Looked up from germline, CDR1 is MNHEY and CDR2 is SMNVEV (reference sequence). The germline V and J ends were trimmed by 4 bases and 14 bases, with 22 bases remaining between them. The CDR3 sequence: CASSSTRDILDSYF. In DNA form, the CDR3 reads TGTGCCAGCAGTTCTACCCGGGACATTCTGGATTCGTATTTT.

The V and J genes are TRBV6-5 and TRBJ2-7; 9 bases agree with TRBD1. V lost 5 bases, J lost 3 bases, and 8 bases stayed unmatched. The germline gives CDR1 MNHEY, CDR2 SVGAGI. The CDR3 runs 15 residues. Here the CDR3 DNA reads TGTGCCAGCAGTAGGACAGGGGCCGAAGGCTACGAGCAGTACTTC. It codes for CASSRTGAEGYEQYF.

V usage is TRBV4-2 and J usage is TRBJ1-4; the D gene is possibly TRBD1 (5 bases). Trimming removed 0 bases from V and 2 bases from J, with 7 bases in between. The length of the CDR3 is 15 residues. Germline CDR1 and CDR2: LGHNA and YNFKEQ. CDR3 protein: CASSQDRGTNEKLFF. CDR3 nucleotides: TGTGCCAGCAGCCAAGATCGGGGGACTAATGAAAAACTGTTTTTT.

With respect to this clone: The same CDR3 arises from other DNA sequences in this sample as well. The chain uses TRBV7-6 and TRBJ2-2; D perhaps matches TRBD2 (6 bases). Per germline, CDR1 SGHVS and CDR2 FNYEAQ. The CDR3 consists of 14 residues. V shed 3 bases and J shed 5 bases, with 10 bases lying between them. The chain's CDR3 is CASSLDGGTGELFF. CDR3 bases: TGTGCCAGCAGCTTGGATGGGGGGACCGGGGAGCTGTTTTTT. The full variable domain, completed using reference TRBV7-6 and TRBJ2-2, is GAGVSQSPRYKVTKRGQDVALRCDPISGHVSLYWYRQALGQGPEFLTYFNYEAQQDKSGLPNDRFSAERPEGSISTLTIQRTEQRDSAMYRCASSLDGGTGELFFGEGSRLTVL.

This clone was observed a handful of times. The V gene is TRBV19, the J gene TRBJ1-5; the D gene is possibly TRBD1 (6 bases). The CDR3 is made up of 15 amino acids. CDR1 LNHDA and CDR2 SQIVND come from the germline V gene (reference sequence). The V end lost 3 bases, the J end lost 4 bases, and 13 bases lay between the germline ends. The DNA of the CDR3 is TGTGCCAGTAGTATTTATCGACAGGATAATCAGCCCCAGCATTTT. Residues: CASSIYRQDNQPQHF.

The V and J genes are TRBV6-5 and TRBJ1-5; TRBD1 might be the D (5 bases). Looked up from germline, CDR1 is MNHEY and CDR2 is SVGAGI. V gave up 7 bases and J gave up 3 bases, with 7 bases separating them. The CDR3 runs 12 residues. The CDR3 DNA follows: TGTGCCAGCAAGGGGCCCAATCAGCCCCAGCATTTT. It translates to CASKGPNQPQHF.

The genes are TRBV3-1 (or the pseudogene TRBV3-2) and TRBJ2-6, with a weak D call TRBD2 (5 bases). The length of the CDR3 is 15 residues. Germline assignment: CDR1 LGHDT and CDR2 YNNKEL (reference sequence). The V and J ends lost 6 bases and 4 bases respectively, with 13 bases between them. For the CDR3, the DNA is TGTGCCAGCAGAAGCGGCGTCGGGGGGGCCAACGTCCTGACTTTC. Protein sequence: CASRSGVGGANVLTF.

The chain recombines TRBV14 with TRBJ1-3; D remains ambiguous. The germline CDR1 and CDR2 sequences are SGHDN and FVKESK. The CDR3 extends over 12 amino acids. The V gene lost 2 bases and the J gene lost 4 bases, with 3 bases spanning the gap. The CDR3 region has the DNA TGTGCCAGCAGCCAACAGGGAAACACCATATATTTT. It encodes CASSQQGNTIYF.

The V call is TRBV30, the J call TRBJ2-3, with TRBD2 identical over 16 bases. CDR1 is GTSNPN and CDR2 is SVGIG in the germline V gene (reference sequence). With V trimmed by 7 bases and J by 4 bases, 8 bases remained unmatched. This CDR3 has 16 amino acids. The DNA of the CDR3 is TGTGCCTACTCACCGGGACTAGCGGGGGGGGCAGATACGCAGTATTTT. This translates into CAYSPGLAGGADTQYF.